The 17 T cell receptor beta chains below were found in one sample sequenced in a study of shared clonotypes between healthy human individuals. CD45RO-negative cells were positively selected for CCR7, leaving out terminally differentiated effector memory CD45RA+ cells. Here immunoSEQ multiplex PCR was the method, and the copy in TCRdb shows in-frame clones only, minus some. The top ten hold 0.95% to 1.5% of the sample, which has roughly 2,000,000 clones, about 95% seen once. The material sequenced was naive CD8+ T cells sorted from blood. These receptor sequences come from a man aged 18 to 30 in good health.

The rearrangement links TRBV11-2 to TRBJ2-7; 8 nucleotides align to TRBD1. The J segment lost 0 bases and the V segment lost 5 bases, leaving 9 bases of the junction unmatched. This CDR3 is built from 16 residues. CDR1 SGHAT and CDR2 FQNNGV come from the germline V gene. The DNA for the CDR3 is TGTGCCAGCAGCGTTTCAGGGGGCCTTAGCTCCTACGAGCAGTACTTC. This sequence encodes CASSVSGGLSSYEQYF.

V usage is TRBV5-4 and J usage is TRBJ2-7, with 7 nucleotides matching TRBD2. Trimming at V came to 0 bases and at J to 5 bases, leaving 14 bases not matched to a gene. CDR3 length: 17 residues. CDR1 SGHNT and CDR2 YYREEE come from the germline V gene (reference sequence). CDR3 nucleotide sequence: TGTGCCAGCAGCTTGGCCCGACGGGACGGGAGGTTGGACGAGCAGTACTTC. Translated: CASSLARRDGRLDEQYF.

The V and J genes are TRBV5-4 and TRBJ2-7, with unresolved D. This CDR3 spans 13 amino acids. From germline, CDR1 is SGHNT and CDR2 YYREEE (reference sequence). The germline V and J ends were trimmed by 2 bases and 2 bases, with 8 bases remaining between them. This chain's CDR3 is CASSFPSPYEQYF. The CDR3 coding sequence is TGTGCCAGCAGCTTCCCCTCCCCCTACGAGCAGTACTTC.

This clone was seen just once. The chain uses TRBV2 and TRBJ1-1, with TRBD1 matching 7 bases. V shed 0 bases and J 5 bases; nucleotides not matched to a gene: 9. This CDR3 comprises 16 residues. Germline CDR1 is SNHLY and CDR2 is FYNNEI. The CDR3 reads CASSEATFKGATEAFF. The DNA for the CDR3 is TGTGCCAGCAGTGAAGCAACGTTCAAGGGGGCGACTGAAGCTTTCTTT.

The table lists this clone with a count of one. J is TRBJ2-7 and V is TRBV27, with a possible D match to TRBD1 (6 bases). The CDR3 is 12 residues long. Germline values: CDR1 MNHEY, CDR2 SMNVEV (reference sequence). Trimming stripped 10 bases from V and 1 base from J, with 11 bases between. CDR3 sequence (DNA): TGTGCCACCTGGGACAATTCCTACGAGCAGTACTTC. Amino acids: CATWDNSYEQYF.

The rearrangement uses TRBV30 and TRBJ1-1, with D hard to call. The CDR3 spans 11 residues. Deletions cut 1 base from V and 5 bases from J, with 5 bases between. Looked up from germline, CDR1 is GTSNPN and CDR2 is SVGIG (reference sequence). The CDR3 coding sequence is TGTGCCTGGAGTGGAGAAACTGAAGCTTTCTTT. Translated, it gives CAWSGETEAFF.

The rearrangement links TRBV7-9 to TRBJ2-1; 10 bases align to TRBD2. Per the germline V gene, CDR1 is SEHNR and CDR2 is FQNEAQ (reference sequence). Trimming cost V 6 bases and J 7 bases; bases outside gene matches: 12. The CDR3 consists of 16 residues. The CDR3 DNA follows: TGTGCCAGCAGACCAACGACTGGAGCGGGAGGGAATGAGCAGTTCTTC. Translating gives CASRPTTGAGGNEQFF.

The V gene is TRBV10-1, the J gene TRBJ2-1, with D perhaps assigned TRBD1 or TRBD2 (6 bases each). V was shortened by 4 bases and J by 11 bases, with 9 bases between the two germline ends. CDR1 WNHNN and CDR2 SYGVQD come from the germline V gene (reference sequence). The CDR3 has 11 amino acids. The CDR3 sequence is CASSGGGQQFF. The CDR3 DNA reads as TGCGCCAGCAGTGGTGGGGGGCAGCAGTTCTTC.

CDR3 nucleotide sequence: TGTGCCAGCAGCTTAGAGTTACCTCACACTGAAGCTTTCTTT. It codes for CASSLELPHTEAFF. This sequence joins TRBV7-9 and TRBJ1-1; D unresolved. Trimming pared 1 base from V and 3 bases from J, leaving 9 bases between. This CDR3 is built from 14 residues. Germline V gene lookup returns CDR1 SEHNR and CDR2 FQNEAQ (reference sequence).

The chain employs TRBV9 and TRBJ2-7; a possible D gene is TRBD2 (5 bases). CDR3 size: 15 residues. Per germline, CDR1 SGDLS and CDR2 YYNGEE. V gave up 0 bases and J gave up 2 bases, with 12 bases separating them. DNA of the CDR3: TGTGCCAGCAGCGTAGGCGGGCCTGACGCCTACGAGCAGTACTTC. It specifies CASSVGGPDAYEQYF.

The CDR3 bases are TGTGCCAGCAGCCCCGGACTAGCGGGAGCTTCCGAGCAGTACTTC. It codes for CASSPGLAGASEQYF. The V gene is TRBV7-6, the J gene TRBJ2-7, with 13 bases fitting TRBD2. The CDR3 runs 15 residues. J gave up 6 bases and V 5 bases, and 7 bases lay outside the gene matches. Germline values: CDR1 SGHVS, CDR2 FNYEAQ.

The CDR3 DNA sequence: TGCGCCAGCAGCTTGGCAGGGTATGGAAACACCATATATTTT. This encodes CASSLAGYGNTIYF. The chain uses TRBV5-1 and TRBJ1-3; TRBD1 might be the D (5 bases). Germline values: CDR1 SGHRS, CDR2 YFSETQ. This CDR3 comprises 14 residues. V was cut by 0 bases and J by 3 bases, with 7 bases left in between.

The CDR3 DNA is TGCGCCAGCACCAGGAGCTCCTACAATGAGCAGTTCTTC. The encoded protein is CASTRSSYNEQFF. The gene calls are TRBV10-2 and TRBJ2-1; the D is unclear. V dropped 7 bases and J dropped 0 bases, with 7 bases sitting between them. In germline, CDR1 is WSHSY, CDR2 SAAADI. The CDR3 spans 13 residues.

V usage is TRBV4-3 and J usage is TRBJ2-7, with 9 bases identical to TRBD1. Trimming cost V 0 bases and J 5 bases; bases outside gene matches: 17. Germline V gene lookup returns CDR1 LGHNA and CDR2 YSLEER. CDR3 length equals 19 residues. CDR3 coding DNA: TGCGCCAGCAGCCAAGAATGGTTCAAGGGACAGGGATATATCGACGAGCAGTACTTC. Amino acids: CASSQEWFKGQGYIDEQYF.

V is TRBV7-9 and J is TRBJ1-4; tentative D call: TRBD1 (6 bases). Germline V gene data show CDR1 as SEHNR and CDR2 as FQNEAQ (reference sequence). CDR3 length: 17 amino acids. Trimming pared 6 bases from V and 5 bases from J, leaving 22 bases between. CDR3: CASSLQGRGAVNEKLFF. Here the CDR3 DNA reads TGTGCCAGCAGTCTCCAGGGGCGGGGGGCCGTCAATGAAAAACTGTTTTTT.

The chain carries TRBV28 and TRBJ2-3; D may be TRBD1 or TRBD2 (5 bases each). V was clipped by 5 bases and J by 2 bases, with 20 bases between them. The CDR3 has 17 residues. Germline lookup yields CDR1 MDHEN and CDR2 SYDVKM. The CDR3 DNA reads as TGTGCCAGCAGTCTGCTGACGTCGGGGACGCACACAGATACGCAGTATTTT. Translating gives CASSLLTSGTHTDTQYF. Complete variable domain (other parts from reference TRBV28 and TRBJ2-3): DVKVTQSSRYLVKRTGEKVFLECVQDMDHENMFWYRQDPGLGLRLIYFSYDVKMKEKGDIPEGYSVSREKKERFSLILESASTNQTSMYLCASSLLTSGTHTDTQYFGPGTRLTVL.

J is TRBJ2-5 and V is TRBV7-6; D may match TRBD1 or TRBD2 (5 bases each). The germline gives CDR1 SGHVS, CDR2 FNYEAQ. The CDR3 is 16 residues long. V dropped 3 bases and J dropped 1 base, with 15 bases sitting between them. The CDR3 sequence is CASSFLVRGLQETQYF. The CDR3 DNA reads TGTGCCAGCAGCTTCCTAGTACGGGGCCTCCAAGAGACCCAGTACTTC. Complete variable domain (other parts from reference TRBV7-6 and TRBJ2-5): GAGVSQSPRYKVTKRGQDVALRCDPISGHVSLYWYRQALGQGPEFLTYFNYEAQQDKSGLPNDRFSAERPEGSISTLTIQRTEQRDSAMYRCASSFLVRGLQETQYFGPGTRLLVL.